One sample yielded the 23 T cell receptor beta chains listed below, sequenced in a study of shared clonotypes between healthy human individuals (dated by TCRdb to the early 2020s). CD8 naive samples consisted of CD45RO-negative cells that were positively selected for CCR7, yielding a CD45RA+CCR7+ population without TemRA cells. Library preparation employed the immunoSEQ multiplex PCR assay. In TCRdb, the immuneACCESS table is reduced to in-frame sequences with V and J assigned. These tables do not hold every clone; where another copy was compared, an unresolved V gene accounts for under half, and the others remain unexplained. The sample yields some 1,900,000 clones; over 85% were counted once. The ten largest clones take up around 1.2% of the sample. Sequencing was carried out using naive CD8+ T cells sorted from blood. The meaning of the sample's cell subset or site label: CD45RA+CCR7+. These receptors came from a man between 18 and 29 years old in good health.

The chain links TRBV5-6 to TRBJ1-1; D gene uncertain. V was cut by 0 bases and J by 1 base, with 10 bases left in between. This CDR3 is 15 amino acids long. Germline assignment: CDR1 SGHDT and CDR2 YYEEEE. CDR3 in amino acids: CASSLDQAQNTEAFF. CDR3 sequence (DNA): TGTGCCAGCAGCTTGGACCAGGCACAGAACACTGAAGCTTTCTTT.

The chain joins TRBV11-2 to TRBJ1-2; no firm D call. Germline-derived CDR1 and CDR2 are SGHAT and FQNNGV. The CDR3 extends over 12 amino acids. Between the trimmed V and J ends, which lost 1 base and 5 bases, there was a span of 5 bases. The CDR3 loop is CASSLGEYGYTF. The CDR3 DNA reads TGTGCCAGCAGCTTAGGGGAGTATGGCTACACCTTC.

This chain joins TRBV27 and TRBJ2-2; D not resolved. Deletions cut 1 base from V and 6 bases from J, with 3 bases between. The CDR3 contains 12 residues. The germline V gene has CDR1 MNHEY and CDR2 SMNVEV (reference sequence). CDR3 residues: CASSLYAGELFF. The CDR3 DNA reads TGTGCCAGCAGTTTATATGCCGGGGAGCTGTTTTTT.

CDR3: CASSLLLVQGLHSPLHF. The CDR3 DNA follows: TGTGCCAGCAGTTTGTTACTTGTCCAGGGGCTCCATTCACCCCTCCACTTT. The chain employs TRBV27 and TRBJ1-6, with D maybe TRBD1 (6 bases). Germline-derived CDR1 and CDR2 are MNHEY and SMNVEV (reference sequence). The CDR3 loop spans 17 amino acids. V gave up 3 bases and J gave up 8 bases, with 20 bases separating them.

The chain joins TRBV15 to TRBJ1-2, with 9 nucleotides matching TRBD1. V lost 6 bases, J lost 6 bases, and 5 bases stayed unmatched. Germline V gene sequence: CDR1 LNHNV, CDR2 YYDKDF (reference sequence). CDR3 length: 13 residues. CDR3 nucleotide sequence: TGTGCCACCAGTTCGGACAGGGGACATGGCTACACCTTC. Protein: CATSSDRGHGYTF.

This chain connects TRBV28 to TRBJ1-2, with D hard to call. CDR3 length equals 12 residues. CDR1 is MDHEN and CDR2 is SYDVKM in the germline V gene. V was pared by 5 bases and J by 8 bases, with 12 bases between. The CDR3 loop is CASSPPFGGYTF. CDR3 bases: TGTGCCAGCAGTCCCCCCTTTGGGGGCTACACCTTC.

Worth noting for this clone: This sample includes further DNA sequences coding for the same CDR3. This chain connects TRBV9 to TRBJ2-7, with D possibly being TRBD2 (6 bases). This CDR3 spans 14 amino acids. Per germline, CDR1 SGDLS and CDR2 YYNGEE. Trimming cost V 0 bases and J 3 bases, with 10 bases left between them. DNA of the CDR3: TGTGCCAGCAGCGTAGACGGGAGCGGCTACGAGCAGTACTTC. This gives the protein CASSVDGSGYEQYF.

The V gene is TRBV9, the J gene TRBJ2-7; 12 bases map to TRBD1. Germline V gene sequence: CDR1 SGDLS, CDR2 YYNGEE. The junction had 4 bases not matched to a gene; V was cut back by 3 bases and J by 6 bases. The CDR3 extends over 14 amino acids. CDR3 coding DNA: TGTGCCAGCAGCGCAGGGACAGGGGGCTTCGAGCAGTACTTC. This gives the protein CASSAGTGGFEQYF.

This clone has just a few counts. The chain carries TRBV2 and TRBJ1-1, with TRBD1 identical over 7 bases. Germline values: CDR1 SNHLY, CDR2 FYNNEI. Trimming took 8 bases from V and 2 from J; bases not matched to a gene: 14. There are 16 residues in the CDR3. The CDR3 bases are TGTGCCAGCGAAGGGGGCGTTCCCTCCTTTAACACTGAAGCTTTCTTT. Protein product: CASEGGVPSFNTEAFF.

The chain combines TRBV30 with TRBJ2-7; TRBD1 aligns across 8 bases. The germline CDR1 and CDR2 sequences are GTSNPN and SVGIG (reference sequence). CDR3 length equals 16 residues. Unmatched junction bases numbered 13, after V lost 4 bases and J lost 2 bases. The CDR3 nucleotides are TGTGCCTGGATGCCTCCGGGACAGGTACATCCCTACGAGCAGTACTTC. Amino acids: CAWMPPGQVHPYEQYF. Combining the CDR3 with reference TRBV30 and TRBJ2-7 gives the whole variable domain SQTIHQWPATLVQPVGSPLSLECTVEGTSNPNLYWYRQAAGRGLQLLFYSVGIGQISSEVPQNLSASRPQDRQFILSSKKLLLSDSGFYLCAWMPPGQVHPYEQYFGPGTRLTVT.

CDR3 in DNA: TGCAGTGCCCTCGGCTACACCTTC. The encoded protein is CSALGYTF. The chain carries TRBV20-1 and TRBJ1-2; D call uncertain. Germline V gene data show CDR1 as DFQATT and CDR2 as SNEGSKA (reference sequence). The CDR3 contains 8 residues. V shed 6 bases and J shed 8 bases, with 4 bases lying between them.

In the case of this clone: Other nucleotide sequences in the sample specify the same CDR3. The CDR3 region has the DNA TGTGCCAGTAGTAGCGATACCGGGGAGCTGTTTTTT. Its translation is CASSSDTGELFF. This chain links TRBV19 with TRBJ2-2; D gene ambiguous. Trimming removed 4 bases from V and 5 bases from J, with 5 bases in between. The CDR3 has 12 residues. CDR1 and CDR2 from the germline V gene are LNHDA and SQIVND (reference sequence).

This rearrangement joins TRBV5-1 to TRBJ2-3; D remains ambiguous. The V gene lost 3 bases and the J gene lost 0 bases, with 11 bases spanning the gap. CDR1 and CDR2 from the germline V gene are SGHRS and YFSETQ. The CDR3 consists of 15 residues. The CDR3 protein is CASSSLADSTDTQYF. CDR3 in DNA: TGCGCCAGCAGCTCTTTGGCGGATAGCACAGATACGCAGTATTTT.

The chain has TRBV5-6 and TRBJ2-7, with D possibly being TRBD2 (6 bases). The CDR3 is made up of 16 amino acids. Germline CDR1 is SGHDT and CDR2 is YYEEEE. V dropped 5 bases and J dropped 2 bases, with 20 bases sitting between them. The CDR3 nucleotides read TGTGCCAGCAGTCGGACCGGGACTTTATACCCCTACGAGCAGTACTTC. It is translated as CASSRTGTLYPYEQYF.

The V and J genes are TRBV2 and TRBJ1-5, with D maybe TRBD1 (6 bases). V lost 5 bases and J 2 bases, leaving 13 bases between the germline ends. From germline, CDR1 is SNHLY and CDR2 FYNNEI. This CDR3 is built from 15 residues. The CDR3 here is CASSPGDLGNQPQHF. The CDR3 DNA follows: TGTGCCAGCAGTCCAGGGGACTTGGGCAATCAGCCCCAGCATTTT.

This chain links TRBV4-3 with TRBJ1-4; D is unresolved. Trimming left V 4 bases short and J 7 bases short, with 10 bases between. This CDR3 contains 13 residues. The germline V gene has CDR1 LGHNA and CDR2 YSLEER. In nucleotides, the CDR3 is TGCGCCAGCAGCCCTGGCCCAGTTGAAAAACTGTTTTTT. Translated: CASSPGPVEKLFF.

The chain joins TRBV28 to TRBJ2-5; 14 nucleotides match TRBD2. This CDR3 has 17 residues. V trimming: 3 bases; J trimming: 5 bases; junction bases outside the gene matches: 8. Germline lookup yields CDR1 MDHEN and CDR2 SYDVKM. The CDR3 region is CASSFPRTSGGPETQYF. The CDR3 DNA sequence: TGTGCCAGCAGTTTCCCTAGGACTAGCGGGGGGCCGGAGACCCAGTACTTC.

CDR3 sequence reads: CASRDRPLNTEAFF. The CDR3 nucleotides read TGTGCCAGCCGGGACAGGCCCCTGAACACTGAAGCTTTCTTT. The chain carries TRBV28 and TRBJ1-1; 8 bases agree with TRBD1. Per germline, CDR1 MDHEN and CDR2 SYDVKM. The CDR3 covers 14 residues. V shed 8 bases, J shed 0 bases, and the junction held 5 bases outside the gene matches.

Concerning this clone: Other DNA sequences in the sample encode the same CDR3. The genes are TRBV27 and TRBJ1-1; D might be TRBD1 (6 bases). The CDR3 length is 12 residues. V gave up 3 bases and J gave up 8 bases, with 10 bases separating them. The germline V gene has CDR1 MNHEY and CDR2 SMNVEV (reference sequence). CDR3 in amino acids: CASSFGGREAFF. The CDR3 coding sequence is TGTGCCAGCAGTTTTGGGGGCAGGGAAGCTTTCTTT.

Notes on this clone: The same CDR3 also results from other DNA sequences found in this sample. The chain uses TRBV7-9 and TRBJ2-7, with D possibly TRBD1 on 5 matching bases. V shed 3 bases and J shed 5 bases, with 8 bases lying between them. This CDR3 is 12 amino acids long. Germline values: CDR1 SEHNR, CDR2 FQNEAQ (reference sequence). CDR3 protein: CASSFGRDEQYF. CDR3 sequence (DNA): TGTGCCAGCAGCTTCGGCAGGGACGAGCAGTACTTC. Together with reference TRBV7-9 and TRBJ2-7, the CDR3 gives the full variable domain: DTGVSQNPRHKITKRGQNVTFRCDPISEHNRLYWYRQTLGQGPEFLTYFQNEAQLEKSRLLSDRFSAERPKGSFSTLEIQRTEQGDSAMYLCASSFGRDEQYFGPGTRLTVT.

Comment on this clone: Other nucleotide sequences in the sample specify the same CDR3. The CDR3 loop is CASSSGTDQETQYF. CDR3 DNA: TGTGCCAGCAGTTCCGGGACGGACCAAGAGACCCAGTACTTC. The rearrangement uses TRBV5-4 and TRBJ2-5, with D perhaps TRBD1 or TRBD2 (5 bases each). From germline, CDR1 is SGHNT and CDR2 YYREEE (reference sequence). The ends were cut back, 5 bases at V and 0 bases at J, with 11 bases in the middle. The CDR3 sequence is 14 residues long.

V and J are TRBV5-6 and TRBJ2-2, with 9 bases identical to TRBD1. The germline V gene has CDR1 SGHDT and CDR2 YYEEEE. Trimming removed 3 bases from V and 1 base from J; junction bases left unmatched: 4. CDR3 length: 16 residues. CDR3 amino acids: CASSWTGEGNTGELFF. CDR3 nucleotide sequence: TGTGCCAGCAGCTGGACAGGGGAGGGGAACACCGGGGAGCTGTTTTTT.

The chain recombines TRBV6-4 with TRBJ2-1, with a tentative D call TRBD1 (5 bases). The CDR3 is 12 amino acids. Trimming shortened V by 3 bases and J by 10 bases, and 10 bases separated the two germline ends. Germline V gene data show CDR1 as MRHNA and CDR2 as SNTAGT. The DNA for the CDR3 is TGTGCCAGCAGTGATCAGGGTATGGAGCAGTTCTTC. Translation gives CASSDQGMEQFF.